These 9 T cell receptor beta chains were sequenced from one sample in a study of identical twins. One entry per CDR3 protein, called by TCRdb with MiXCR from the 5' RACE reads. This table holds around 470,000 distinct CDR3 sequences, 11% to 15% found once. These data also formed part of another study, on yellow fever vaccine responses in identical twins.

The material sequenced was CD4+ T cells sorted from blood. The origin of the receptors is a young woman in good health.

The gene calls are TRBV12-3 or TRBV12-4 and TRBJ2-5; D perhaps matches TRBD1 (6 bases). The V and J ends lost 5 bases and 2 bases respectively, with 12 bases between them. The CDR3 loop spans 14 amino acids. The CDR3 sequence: CASSPWTDQETQYF. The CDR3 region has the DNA TGTGCCAGCAGTCCGTGGACAGATCAAGAGACCCAGTACTTC.

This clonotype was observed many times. Here the CDR3 DNA reads TGTGCCAGCAGCCAAGAACAACTAGTGGGGAGTACCGGGGAGCTGTTTTTT. This translates into CASSQEQLVGSTGELFF. The J gene is TRBJ2-2, the V gene TRBV3-1, with D possibly matching TRBD2 (5 bases). The CDR3 consists of 17 residues. Trimming stripped 0 bases from V and 5 bases from J, with 16 bases between. The germline CDR1 and CDR2 sequences are LGHDT and YNNKEL (reference sequence).

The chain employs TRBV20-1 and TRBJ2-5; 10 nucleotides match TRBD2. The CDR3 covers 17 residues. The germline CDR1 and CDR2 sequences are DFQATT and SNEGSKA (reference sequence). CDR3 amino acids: CCAKGTSVMGYQETQYF. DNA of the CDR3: TGCTGCGCCAAAGGGACTAGCGTGATGGGGTACCAAGAGACCCAGTACTTC.

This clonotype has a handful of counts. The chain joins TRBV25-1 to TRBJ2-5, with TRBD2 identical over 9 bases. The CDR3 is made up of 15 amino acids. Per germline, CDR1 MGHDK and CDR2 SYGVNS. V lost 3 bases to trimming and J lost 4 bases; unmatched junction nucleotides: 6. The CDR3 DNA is TGTGCCAGCAGTGATAGCGGGAGAACTAGAGAGACCCAGTACTTC. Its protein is CASSDSGRTRETQYF.

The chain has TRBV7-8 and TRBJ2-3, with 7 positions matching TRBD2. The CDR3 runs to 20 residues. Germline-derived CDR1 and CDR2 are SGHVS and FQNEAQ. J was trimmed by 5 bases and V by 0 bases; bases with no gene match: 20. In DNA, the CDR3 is TGTGCCAGCAGCTTAGCGGAAGGGTCCATGGTTCGGGGCGGGAGAGATACGCAGTATTTT. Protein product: CASSLAEGSMVRGGRDTQYF.

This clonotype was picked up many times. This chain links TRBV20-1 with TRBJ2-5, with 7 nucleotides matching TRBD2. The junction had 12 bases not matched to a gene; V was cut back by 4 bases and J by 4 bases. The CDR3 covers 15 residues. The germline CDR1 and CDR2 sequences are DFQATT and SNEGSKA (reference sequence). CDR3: CSAKRGGLAIETQYF. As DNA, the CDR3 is TGCAGTGCTAAGAGGGGAGGGCTAGCGATAGAGACCCAGTACTTC.

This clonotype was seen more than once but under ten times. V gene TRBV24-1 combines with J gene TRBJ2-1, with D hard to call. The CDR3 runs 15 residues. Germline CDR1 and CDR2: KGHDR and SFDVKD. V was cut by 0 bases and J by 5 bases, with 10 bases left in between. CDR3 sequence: CATSDLGKGNNEQFF. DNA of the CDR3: TGTGCCACCAGTGATTTGGGCAAGGGTAACAATGAGCAGTTCTTC.

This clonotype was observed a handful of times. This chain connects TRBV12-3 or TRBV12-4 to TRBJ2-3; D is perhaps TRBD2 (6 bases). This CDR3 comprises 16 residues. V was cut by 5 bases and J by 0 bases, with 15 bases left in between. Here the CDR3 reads CASSPGSGHSTDTQYF. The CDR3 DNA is TGTGCCAGCAGTCCCGGGAGCGGACATAGCACAGATACGCAGTATTTT.

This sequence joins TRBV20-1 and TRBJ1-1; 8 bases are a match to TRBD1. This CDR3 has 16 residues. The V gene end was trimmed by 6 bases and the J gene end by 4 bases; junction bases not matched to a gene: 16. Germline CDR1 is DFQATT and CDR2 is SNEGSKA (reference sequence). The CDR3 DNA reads TGCAGTGCCCCAACCGCAGGGGGCCTTTTGAGCACTGAAGCTTTCTTT. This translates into CSAPTAGGLLSTEAFF.